Shown below are 24 T cell receptor beta chains from a single sample sequenced in a study of T cell changes during pregnancy in multiple sclerosis. Sequenced by immunoSEQ multiplex PCR; TCRdb stores in-frame clones only, minus some. The sample contains 80,000 to 100,000 clones, around 91% of which appear only once. The specimen comprised peripheral blood, sampled after pregnancy. Receptors were obtained from a female donor in good health, enrolled as a control in a pregnancy study.

The rearrangement links TRBV18 to TRBJ1-1; D is unresolved. The CDR3 consists of 19 residues. The ends were cut back, 0 bases at V and 4 bases at J, with 24 bases in the middle. Germline loops: CDR1 KGHSH, CDR2 LQKENI. The CDR3 DNA reads TGTGCCAGCTCACCACCGTTCGGCGGAGGACTAGGGCTCGGCACTGAAGCTTTCTTT. Protein sequence: CASSPPFGGGLGLGTEAFF.

The gene calls are TRBV27 and TRBJ1-1, with D perhaps TRBD1 (6 bases). The CDR3 length is 15 residues. With 2 bases removed from V and 5 bases from J, the gap between germline ends came to 15 bases. Germline V gene sequence: CDR1 MNHEY, CDR2 SMNVEV (reference sequence). As DNA, the CDR3 is TGTGCCAGCAGTTTAATAAGTACAGGGCGGACTGAAGCTTTCTTT. This codes for CASSLISTGRTEAFF.

Points on this clone: The identical CDR3 is also encoded by other nucleotide sequences in the sample. The chain joins TRBV18 to TRBJ1-1, with D tentatively TRBD1 (5 bases). The V gene lost 6 bases and the J gene lost 3 bases, with 11 bases spanning the gap. Germline lookup yields CDR1 KGHSH and CDR2 LQKENI. This CDR3 has 13 residues. In DNA form, the CDR3 reads TGTGCCAGCTCCTCGACGGGGGACACTGAAGCTTTCTTT. Its protein product is CASSSTGDTEAFF.

The V call is TRBV5-6, the J call TRBJ2-2; maybe TRBD2 (5 bases). The CDR3 runs to 14 residues. The V gene's germline CDR1 is SGHDT and CDR2 YYEEEE. The ends were cut back, 4 bases at V and 6 bases at J, with 13 bases in the middle. The CDR3 reads CASSPPTIAGELFF. The CDR3, as DNA: TGTGCCAGCAGCCCCCCGACTATTGCCGGGGAGCTGTTTTTT.

The chain is built from TRBV4-3 and TRBJ2-1; TRBD2 aligns across 7 bases. CDR3 length equals 15 residues. Germline CDR1 LGHNA, CDR2 YSLEER. The ends lost 4 bases at V and 8 bases at J; junction bases unmatched: 11. The CDR3: CASSPHHRGDDEQFF. CDR3 DNA: TGCGCCAGCAGCCCACACCACCGGGGGGATGATGAGCAGTTCTTC.

The rearrangement links TRBV4-2 to TRBJ2-7; 7 bases fit TRBD1. V lost 0 bases, J lost 6 bases, and 14 bases stayed unmatched. The CDR3 is 17 amino acids. CDR1 and CDR2 from the germline V gene are LGHNA and YNFKEQ. The CDR3 sequence is CASSQDLGGQSIAEQYF. The CDR3 DNA is TGTGCCAGCAGCCAAGATTTAGGGGGACAGAGTATCGCCGAGCAGTACTTC.

This rearrangement joins TRBV15 to TRBJ2-5, with TRBD2 identical over 8 bases. V was clipped by 4 bases and J by 5 bases; unmatched bases: 6. The CDR3 is 14 residues long. Germline loops: CDR1 LNHNV, CDR2 YYDKDF (reference sequence). The CDR3 DNA reads TGTGCCACCAGCAACCGGGGGGGCTGGGAGACCCAGTACTTC. It translates to CATSNRGGWETQYF.

The rearrangement uses TRBV19 and TRBJ1-5; the match to TRBD1 covers 8 bases. V lost 0 bases, J lost 5 bases, and 3 bases stayed unmatched. The CDR3 runs 15 residues. CDR1 and CDR2 from the germline V gene are LNHDA and SQIVND (reference sequence). The CDR3, as DNA: TGTGCCAGTAGTATAGATCAGGGGGCCCATCAGCCCCAGCATTTT. It yields the protein CASSIDQGAHQPQHF. Filled out from reference TRBV19 and TRBJ1-5, the complete variable domain reads DGGITQSPKYLFRKEGQNVTLSCEQNLNHDAMYWYRQDPGQGLRLIYYSQIVNDFQKGDIAEGYSVSREKKESFPLTVTSAQKNPTAFYLCASSIDQGAHQPQHFGDGTRLSIL.

The chain recombines TRBV11-2 with TRBJ2-6, with D perhaps matching TRBD1 (5 bases). Trimming pared 2 bases from V and 0 bases from J, leaving 17 bases between. Germline V gives CDR1 SGHAT, CDR2 FQNNGV. The CDR3 has 19 amino acids. CDR3 amino acids: CASSLITATANSGANVLTF. In DNA form, the CDR3 reads TGTGCCAGCAGCTTAATCACCGCGACAGCGAACTCTGGGGCCAACGTCCTGACTTTC. Filled out from reference TRBV11-2 and TRBJ2-6, the complete variable domain reads EAGVAQSPRYKIIEKRQSVAFWCNPISGHATLYWYQQILGQGPKLLIQFQNNGVVDDSQLPKDRFSAERLKGVDSTLKIQPAKLEDSAVYLCASSLITATANSGANVLTFGAGSRLTVL.

This clone was detected once. This chain connects TRBV6-6 to TRBJ1-1; D gene uncertain. The CDR3 runs 12 residues. Trimming removed 7 bases at V and 7 bases at J, with 13 bases between. The germline gives CDR1 MNHNY, CDR2 SVGAGI (reference sequence). CDR3 DNA sequence: TGTGCCAGCACTCGAGTGGGCCTTGAAGCTTTCTTT. This sequence encodes CASTRVGLEAFF.

CDR3 protein: CASSQEHPGVTEAFF. The CDR3 DNA follows: TGCGCCAGCAGCCAAGAACACCCCGGAGTGACTGAAGCTTTCTTT. The chain is built from TRBV4-3 and TRBJ1-1; unclear D gene. This CDR3 comprises 15 residues. Germline-derived CDR1 and CDR2 are LGHNA and YSLEER. The V and J ends lost 0 bases and 5 bases respectively, with 13 bases between them.

The count of this clone is one. The chain joins TRBV11-3 to TRBJ2-3, with 13 bases that match TRBD2. V lost 4 bases and J lost 1; bases outside the gene matches: 2. Germline CDR1 and CDR2: SGHNT and YENEEA. The CDR3 totals 16 residues. CDR3 sequence reads: CASSSGLAGGTDTQYF. In DNA, the CDR3 is TGTGCCAGCAGCTCTGGACTAGCGGGGGGCACAGATACGCAGTATTTT.

About this clone itself: This specimen includes other DNA sequences encoding the same CDR3. The chain carries TRBV6-5 and TRBJ2-7; 9 positions agree with TRBD1. CDR1 is MNHEY, CDR2 SVGAGI, per germline. V lost 6 bases to trimming and J lost 4 bases; unmatched junction nucleotides: 4. The CDR3 has 13 amino acids. CDR3: CASRGQGKYEQYF. The CDR3 nucleotides read TGTGCCAGCAGGGGACAGGGAAAATACGAGCAGTACTTC.

The chain combines TRBV28 with TRBJ2-1; D may be TRBD2 (6 bases). CDR1 is MDHEN, CDR2 SYDVKM, per germline. The CDR3 sequence is 18 residues long. Trimming shortened V by 5 bases and J by 8 bases, and 28 bases separated the two germline ends. This CDR3 reads CASSPSLYPPGGRYEQFF. The CDR3, as DNA: TGTGCCAGCAGTCCCTCTCTATACCCCCCCGGAGGGAGGTATGAGCAGTTCTTC.

V gene TRBV7-8 combines with J gene TRBJ1-1; a possible D gene is TRBD1 (5 bases). This CDR3 contains 14 residues. The V gene's germline CDR1 is SGHVS and CDR2 FQNEAQ. V lost 4 bases to trimming and J lost 0 bases, with 9 bases between them. The CDR3: CASSSAGVNTEAFF. In nucleotides, the CDR3 is TGTGCCAGCAGCTCCGCGGGGGTGAACACTGAAGCTTTCTTT.

This clone was observed a single time. Other DNA sequences in this specimen translate into the identical CDR3. V and J are TRBV27 and TRBJ1-2; the D is unclear. Germline V gene sequence: CDR1 MNHEY, CDR2 SMNVEV (reference sequence). Between the trimmed V and J ends, which lost 6 bases and 5 bases, there was a span of 13 bases. This CDR3 is built from 13 residues. CDR3 bases: TGTGCCAGCAGCCCCGGGTCAGCTTATGGCTACACCTTC. Protein sequence: CASSPGSAYGYTF.

The chain links TRBV7-9 to TRBJ2-3, with 7 nucleotides matching TRBD2. In germline, CDR1 is SEHNR, CDR2 FQNEAQ (reference sequence). The length of the CDR3 is 15 residues. After removal of 6 bases from V and 4 bases from J, the junction contained 10 bases not matched to a gene. Here the CDR3 reads CASSPRTSNADTQYF. The CDR3 nucleotides are TGTGCCAGCAGTCCCAGGACTAGTAATGCAGATACGCAGTATTTT.

This clone occurred once. The V call is TRBV18, the J call TRBJ2-1; possible D gene TRBD1, 5 bases. This CDR3 is 16 amino acids long. The ends were cut back, 4 bases at V and 0 bases at J, with 13 bases in the middle. CDR1 and CDR2 (germline): KGHSH, LQKENI. This CDR3 reads CASSLTGPSSYNEQFF. In nucleotides, the CDR3 is TGTGCCAGCTCACTAACAGGACCTAGCTCCTACAATGAGCAGTTCTTC.

The rearrangement links TRBV30 to TRBJ2-7; 13 positions match TRBD2. The germline CDR1 and CDR2 sequences are GTSNPN and SVGIG (reference sequence). The trim removed 0 bases at V and 4 bases at J, leaving 6 bases unmatched. This CDR3 has 16 amino acids. CDR3 DNA: TGTGCCTGGAGTGTCGGGGGGACTAGCGGGAAATACGAGCAGTACTTC. It translates to CAWSVGGTSGKYEQYF.

The CDR3 is CASSSPTRGEDTF. The CDR3 nucleotides read TGTGCCAGCAGCTCCCCAACCAGGGGGGAAGACACCTTC. This chain connects TRBV13 to TRBJ1-2; TRBD1 aligns across 7 bases. Germline V CDR1 and CDR2: PRHDT, FYEKMQ (reference sequence). The CDR3 loop spans 13 amino acids. V trimming: 4 bases; J trimming: 12 bases; junction bases outside the gene matches: 11.

The DNA of the CDR3 is TGTGCCAGCACCTTAGGGGGTTCCTATAATTCACCCCTCCACTTT. This gives the protein CASTLGGSYNSPLHF. This chain uses TRBV28 with TRBJ1-6, with a possible D match to TRBD1 (6 bases). Trimming removed 7 bases from V and 1 base from J, with 11 bases in between. Germline CDR1 MDHEN, CDR2 SYDVKM. The CDR3 covers 15 residues.

This clone was seen a few times. DNA for the CDR3: TGTGCCAGCAGGGCGGGTTTTAATCAGCCCCAGCATTTT. This sequence encodes CASRAGFNQPQHF. This chain uses TRBV6-6 with TRBJ1-5; no firm D call. The germline V gene encodes CDR1 MNHNY and CDR2 SVGAGI (reference sequence). The CDR3 runs 13 residues. The V and J ends lost 6 bases and 4 bases respectively, with 10 bases between them.

The chain combines TRBV6-6 with TRBJ2-7, with 12 bases lining up with TRBD1. The J segment lost 6 bases and the V segment lost 6 bases, leaving 3 bases of the junction unmatched. The CDR3 runs 13 residues. CDR1 and CDR2 from the germline V gene are MNHNY and SVGAGI (reference sequence). The CDR3 coding sequence is TGTGCCAGCAGCGGGACAGGGGGCGTCGAGCAGTACTTC. Translating gives CASSGTGGVEQYF.

The rearrangement uses TRBV5-4 and TRBJ2-5; tentatively, D is TRBD2 (7 bases). The CDR3 length is 16 residues. The germline V and J ends were trimmed by 2 bases and 5 bases, with 19 bases remaining between them. Germline V gene sequence: CDR1 SGHNT, CDR2 YYREEE (reference sequence). For the CDR3, the DNA is TGTGCCAGCAGCTTACGCGACGCGGGGGCTCGGGAGACCCAGTACTTC. The encoded protein is CASSLRDAGARETQYF.